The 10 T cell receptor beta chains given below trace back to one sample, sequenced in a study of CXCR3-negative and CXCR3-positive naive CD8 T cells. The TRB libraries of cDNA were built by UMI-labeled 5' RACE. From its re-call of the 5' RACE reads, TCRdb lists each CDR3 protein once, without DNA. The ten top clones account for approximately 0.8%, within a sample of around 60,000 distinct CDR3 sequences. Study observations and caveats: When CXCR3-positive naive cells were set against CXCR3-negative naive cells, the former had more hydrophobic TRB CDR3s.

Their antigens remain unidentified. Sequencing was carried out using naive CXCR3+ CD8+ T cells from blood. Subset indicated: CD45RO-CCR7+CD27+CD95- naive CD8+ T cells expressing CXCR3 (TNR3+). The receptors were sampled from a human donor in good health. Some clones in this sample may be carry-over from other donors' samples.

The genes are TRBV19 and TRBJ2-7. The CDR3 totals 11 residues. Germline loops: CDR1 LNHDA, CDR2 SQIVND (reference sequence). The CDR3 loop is CASTGYGEQYF.

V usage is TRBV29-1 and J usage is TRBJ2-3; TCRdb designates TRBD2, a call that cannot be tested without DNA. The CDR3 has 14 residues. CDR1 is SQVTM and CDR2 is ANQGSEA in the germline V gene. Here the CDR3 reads CSVEWVGGADTQYF.

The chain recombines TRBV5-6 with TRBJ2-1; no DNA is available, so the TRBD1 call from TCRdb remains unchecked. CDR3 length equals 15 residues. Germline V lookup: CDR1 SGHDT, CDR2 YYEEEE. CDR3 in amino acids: CASSKSRQGIHEQFF.

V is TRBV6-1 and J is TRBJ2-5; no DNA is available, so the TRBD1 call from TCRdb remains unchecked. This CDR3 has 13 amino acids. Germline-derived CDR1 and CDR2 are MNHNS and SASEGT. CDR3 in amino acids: CASSGGYQETQYF.

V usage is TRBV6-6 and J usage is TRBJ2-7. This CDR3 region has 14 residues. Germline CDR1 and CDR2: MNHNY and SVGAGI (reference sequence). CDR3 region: CASSYGRNTYEQYF.

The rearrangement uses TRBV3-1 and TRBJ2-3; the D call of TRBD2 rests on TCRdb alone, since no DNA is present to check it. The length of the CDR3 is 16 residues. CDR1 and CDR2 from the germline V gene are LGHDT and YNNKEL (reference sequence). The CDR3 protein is CASSHPAGGGTDTQYF.

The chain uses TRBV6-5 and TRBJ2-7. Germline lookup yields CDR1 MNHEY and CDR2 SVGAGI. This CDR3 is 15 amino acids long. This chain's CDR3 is CASSYSAQYSYEQYF.

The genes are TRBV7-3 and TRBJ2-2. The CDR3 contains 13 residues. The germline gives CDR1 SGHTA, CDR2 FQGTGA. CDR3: CASSPYESGELFF.

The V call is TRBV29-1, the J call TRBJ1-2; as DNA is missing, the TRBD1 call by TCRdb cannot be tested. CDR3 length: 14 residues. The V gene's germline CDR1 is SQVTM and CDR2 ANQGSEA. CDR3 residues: CSVDLTGPNYGYTF. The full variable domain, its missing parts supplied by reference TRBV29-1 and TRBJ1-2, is SAVISQKPSRDICQRGTSLTIQCQVDSQVTMMFWYRQQPGQSLTLIATANQGSEATYESGFVIDKFPISRPNLTFSTLTVSNMSPEDSSIYLCSVDLTGPNYGYTFGSGTRLTVV.

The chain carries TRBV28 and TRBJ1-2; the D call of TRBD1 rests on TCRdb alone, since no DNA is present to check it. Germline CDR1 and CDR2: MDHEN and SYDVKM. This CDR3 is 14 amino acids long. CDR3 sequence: CASSPWGAGYGYTF.